The sample holds many counts of the clone carrying this T cell receptor (beta chain). As yet, its antigen is unknown. This sample was included in a study of spatial heterogeneity in lung cancer. Study context: Unique TCR and UMI combinations averaged more than ten appearances each in raw reads.

The time point: sample taken at primary tumor resection. From the 5' RACE reads, TCRdb called clonotypes with MiXCR, one entry per CDR3 protein. The sample carries about 9,200 distinct CDR3 sequences, about 5% recorded once. General study findings and limits: Counts of expanded intratumoral alpha and beta TCRs tracked tumor mutation counts.

The sample here was lung tumor tissue, taken at surgery. The clonotype comes from a female donor with early-stage non-small cell lung cancer.

CDR3 loop: CASSPILESEAFF. DNA for the CDR3: TGTGCCAGCAGCCCTATCTTAGAATCTGAAGCTTTCTTT. The gene calls are TRBV27 and TRBJ1-1; D ambiguous. The CDR3 has 13 amino acids. Germline values: CDR1 MNHEY, CDR2 SMNVEV (reference sequence). V dropped 6 bases and J dropped 6 bases, with 14 bases sitting between them.